Below, one T cell receptor beta chain is given with its context. The ends lost 7 bases at V and 8 bases at J; junction bases unmatched: 2. The CDR3 loop spans 10 amino acids. Germline V gene sequence: CDR1 GTSNPN, CDR2 SVGIG (reference sequence). Clones were read by immunoSEQ multiplex PCR, and TCRdb kept only the in-frame ones, dropping some. The sample gives 100,000 or so clones, almost 97% of which show up once; 0.36% is in the top ten. This sample was taken from a study of technical replicates of blood from several donors. The rearrangement links TRBV30 to TRBJ1-1, with 9 nucleotides matching TRBD1. This TCR derives from a human donor in good health. Sequencing was carried out using T cells isolated from PBMCs. CDR3: CALGQGEAFF. The DNA of the CDR3 is TGTGCCTTAGGACAGGGGGAAGCTTTCTTT.